What follows are 16 T cell receptor beta chains derived from one specimen sequenced in a study of T cells in Graves' hyperthyroidism and ophthalmopathy. Template material for amplifying TCR beta CDR3 regions consisted of RNA transcripts. During a first-round RT-PCR of the TCR CDR3, the HTBI primer set was used. From the multiplex PCR reads, TCRdb called clonotypes with MiXCR, one entry per CDR3 protein. In the table there are 650,000 to 850,000 distinct CDR3 sequences, 18% of which are singletons. Sequenced sample: blood. Receptors originate from a woman aged 50 to 60 with Graves' hyperthyroidism that later progressed to Graves' ophthalmopathy.

In regard to this clonotype: The germline gene is not matched at one end of the junction; a read error may be the cause. The chain carries TRBV12-3 or TRBV12-4 and TRBJ2-6; possibly TRBD2 for D (5 bases). The CDR3 is 17 amino acids. The CDR3 DNA follows: TGTGCCAGCAGCTTAGAGCGGTCCCCCTCTGGGGCCAACGTCCTGACTTTC. Amino acids: CASSLERSPSGANVLTF.

This clonotype was seen at least ten times. This chain joins TRBV20-1 and TRBJ2-1; the D gene is possibly TRBD1 (5 bases). The CDR3 is made up of 15 amino acids. The germline gives CDR1 DFQATT, CDR2 SNEGSKA (reference sequence). V was trimmed by 0 bases and J by 7 bases, leaving 16 bases between them. In nucleotides, the CDR3 is TGCAGTGCTAGAGATCGGCAGGGCTTCGTTAATGAGCAGTTCTTC. The encoded protein is CSARDRQGFVNEQFF.

This clonotype was picked up many times. The rearrangement links TRBV11-2 to TRBJ2-7; D may be TRBD2 (6 bases). This CDR3 spans 18 amino acids. Germline V lookup: CDR1 SGHAT, CDR2 FQNNGV. The V and J ends lost 4 bases and 0 bases respectively, with 22 bases between them. The CDR3 loop is CASSYPDFRGFSSYEQYF. In nucleotides, the CDR3 is TGTGCCAGCAGCTATCCGGACTTTCGGGGGTTTAGCTCCTACGAGCAGTACTTC.

Note on this clonotype: Given a much more abundant clone one base away, this may be a read error. The rearrangement links TRBV3-1 to TRBJ1-5; TRBD1 agrees at 8 bases. The trim removed 5 bases at V and 0 bases at J, leaving 3 bases unmatched. The CDR3 has 15 residues. Germline V CDR1 and CDR2: LGHDT, YNNKEL (reference sequence). CDR3 in DNA: TGTGCCAGCAGCACGACAGGGGTTAGCAATCAGCCCCAGCATTTT. Amino acid sequence: CASSTTGVSNQPQHF.

This clonotype was picked up many times. The chain has TRBV6-2 or TRBV6-3 and TRBJ1-1; unclear D gene. The CDR3 loop spans 15 amino acids. Trimming took 6 bases from V and 4 from J, leaving 18 bases between them. CDR1 is MNHEY, CDR2 SVGEGT, per germline. Written as DNA, the CDR3 is TGTGCCAGCAGATTTTTTAGCGGAGGTGGCACTGAAGCTTTCTTT. It specifies CASRFFSGGGTEAFF.

This clonotype turned up a few times. This chain connects TRBV11-2 to TRBJ2-2, with 9 bases that match TRBD1. Germline values: CDR1 SGHAT, CDR2 FQNNGV. There are 17 residues in the CDR3. Trimming cost V 1 base and J 5 bases; bases outside gene matches: 8. The CDR3 sequence: CASSLAGDRVETGELFF. CDR3 coding DNA: TGTGCCAGCAGCTTAGCAGGGGACAGGGTTGAAACCGGGGAGCTGTTTTTT.

At least ten counts were recorded for this clonotype. The genes are TRBV2 and TRBJ2-3; no clear D gene. Germline CDR1 and CDR2: SNHLY and FYNNEI. The CDR3 consists of 13 residues. The V end lost 4 bases, the J end lost 3 bases, and 8 bases lay between the germline ends. Here the CDR3 reads CASSGLGTDTQYF. CDR3 DNA sequence: TGTGCCAGCAGTGGCCTAGGGACAGATACGCAGTATTTT.

Only a few counts were recorded for this clonotype. This chain links TRBV2 with TRBJ2-1, with 11 bases matching TRBD2. The J segment lost 0 bases and the V segment lost 4 bases, leaving 11 bases of the junction unmatched. The CDR3 is 19 amino acids. Germline V gives CDR1 SNHLY, CDR2 FYNNEI. This chain's CDR3 is CASSGASGGIISSYNEQFF. In DNA form, the CDR3 reads TGTGCCAGCAGTGGGGCTAGCGGGGGGATAATTAGCTCCTACAATGAGCAGTTCTTC.

The chain uses TRBV14 and TRBJ1-1; no reliable D call. The CDR3 is 14 amino acids. The V gene's germline CDR1 is SGHDN and CDR2 FVKESK. V shed 4 bases and J shed 9 bases, with 18 bases lying between them. This CDR3 reads CASSLARAAGKAFF. The CDR3 bases are TGTGCCAGCAGCCTGGCTCGGGCAGCGGGGAAAGCTTTCTTT.

The chain employs TRBV20-1 and TRBJ1-1, with 9 bases lining up with TRBD1. The V segment lost 1 base and the J segment 10 bases; nucleotides outside the gene matches: 7. The CDR3 loop spans 13 amino acids. Germline CDR1 DFQATT, CDR2 SNEGSKA (reference sequence). This chain's CDR3 is CSARGTGELGAFF. The CDR3 DNA reads as TGCAGTGCTAGAGGGACAGGGGAGTTAGGAGCTTTCTTT.

With regard to this clonotype: Since a much larger clone is just one base distant, this may be a read error. This sequence joins TRBV7-8 and TRBJ2-7, with D perhaps matching TRBD2 (6 bases). The length of the CDR3 is 15 residues. Trimming removed 8 bases from V and 7 bases from J, with 24 bases in between. Germline V CDR1 and CDR2: SGHVS, FQNEAQ. Here the CDR3 reads CASGPTSHNSGEQYF. As DNA, the CDR3 is TGTGCCAGCGGCCCAACTAGCCACAACTCCGGAGAGCAGTACTTC.

This clonotype has just a few counts. The rearrangement uses TRBV10-3 and TRBJ2-5; D tentatively fits TRBD1 or TRBD2 (5 bases each). Germline values: CDR1 ENHRY, CDR2 SYGVKD. The CDR3 loop spans 13 amino acids. V dropped 8 bases and J dropped 0 bases, with 10 bases sitting between them. The CDR3, as DNA: TGTGCCATCGCAGAGGGGTACCAAGAGACCCAGTACTTC. It translates to CAIAEGYQETQYF.

This clonotype occurred a few times. The chain carries TRBV6-1 and TRBJ2-2; 9 nucleotides align to TRBD1. V trimming: 5 bases; J trimming: 2 bases; junction bases outside the gene matches: 12. CDR3 length: 18 residues. Germline V gene data show CDR1 as MNHNS and CDR2 as SASEGT. CDR3 protein: CASSSLSHRGRNTGELFF. As DNA, the CDR3 is TGTGCCAGCAGTTCCCTATCCCACAGGGGGCGAAACACCGGGGAGCTGTTTTTT.

The chain carries TRBV11-2 and TRBJ1-4, with D tentatively TRBD1 (5 bases). The length of the CDR3 is 12 residues. Trimming left V 5 bases short and J 12 bases short, with 13 bases between. Looked up from germline, CDR1 is SGHAT and CDR2 is FQNNGV. The CDR3 region has the DNA TGTGCCAGCAGCCTAAGTTGGGGGGAACTGTTTTTT. This encodes CASSLSWGELFF.

This clonotype was recorded at least ten times. The chain has TRBV2 and TRBJ1-4; a possible D gene is TRBD1 (6 bases). Germline lookup yields CDR1 SNHLY and CDR2 FYNNEI. CDR3 length: 15 amino acids. Deletions cut 6 bases from V and 6 bases from J, with 17 bases between. Written as DNA, the CDR3 is TGTGCCAGCAGGTATTCGGGGGCTTCTGATGAAAAACTGTTTTTT. It is translated as CASRYSGASDEKLFF.

This chain joins TRBV20-1 and TRBJ1-1; 9 nucleotides agree with TRBD1. The CDR3 runs 15 residues. The germline CDR1 and CDR2 sequences are DFQATT and SNEGSKA (reference sequence). J lost 2 bases, V lost 0 bases, and 4 bases had no gene match. The CDR3 coding sequence is TGCAGTGCTAGAGATTTTACAGGGGGCAACACTGAAGCTTTCTTT. Its translation: CSARDFTGGNTEAFF.